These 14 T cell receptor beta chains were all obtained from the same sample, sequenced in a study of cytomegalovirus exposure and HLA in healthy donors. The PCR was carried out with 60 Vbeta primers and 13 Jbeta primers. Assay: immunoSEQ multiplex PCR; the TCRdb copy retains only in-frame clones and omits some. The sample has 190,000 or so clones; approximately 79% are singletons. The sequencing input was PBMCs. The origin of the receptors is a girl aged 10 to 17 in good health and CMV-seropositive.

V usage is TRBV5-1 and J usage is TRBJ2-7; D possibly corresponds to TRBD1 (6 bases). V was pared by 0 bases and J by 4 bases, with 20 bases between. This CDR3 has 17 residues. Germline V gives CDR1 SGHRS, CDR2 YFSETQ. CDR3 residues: CASSLATQGKRGYEQYF. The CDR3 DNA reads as TGCGCCAGCAGCTTGGCCACACAGGGAAAGAGAGGGTACGAGCAGTACTTC.

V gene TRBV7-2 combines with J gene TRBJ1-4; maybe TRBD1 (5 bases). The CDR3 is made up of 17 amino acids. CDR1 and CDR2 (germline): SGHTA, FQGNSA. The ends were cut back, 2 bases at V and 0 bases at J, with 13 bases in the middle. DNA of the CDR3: TGTGCCAGCAGCTTACACCCCACAGGCTCAACTAATGAAAAACTGTTTTTT. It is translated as CASSLHPTGSTNEKLFF.

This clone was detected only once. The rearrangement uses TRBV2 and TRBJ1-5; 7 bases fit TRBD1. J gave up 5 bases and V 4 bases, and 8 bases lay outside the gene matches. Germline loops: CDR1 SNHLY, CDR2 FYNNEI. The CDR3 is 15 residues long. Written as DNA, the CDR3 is TGTGCCAGCAGTGGATGGGGACAGCCTTATCAGCCCCAGCATTTT. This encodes CASSGWGQPYQPQHF.

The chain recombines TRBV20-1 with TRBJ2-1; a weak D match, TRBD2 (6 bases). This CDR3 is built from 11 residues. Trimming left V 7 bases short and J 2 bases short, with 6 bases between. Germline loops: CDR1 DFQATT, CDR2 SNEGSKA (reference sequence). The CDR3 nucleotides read TGCAGTGGGGGGGCCTACAATGAGCAGTTCTTC. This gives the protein CSGGAYNEQFF.

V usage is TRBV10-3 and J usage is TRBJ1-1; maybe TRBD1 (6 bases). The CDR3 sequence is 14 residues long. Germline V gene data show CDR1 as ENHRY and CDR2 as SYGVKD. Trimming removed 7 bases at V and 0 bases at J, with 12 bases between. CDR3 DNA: TGTGCCATCACTATGGACAGTATGAACACTGAAGCTTTCTTT. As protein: CAITMDSMNTEAFF.

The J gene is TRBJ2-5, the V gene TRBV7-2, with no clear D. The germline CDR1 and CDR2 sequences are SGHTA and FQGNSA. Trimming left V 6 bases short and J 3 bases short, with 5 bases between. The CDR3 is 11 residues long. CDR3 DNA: TGTGCCAGCAGTGTCGAAGAGACCCAGTACTTC. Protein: CASSVEETQYF.

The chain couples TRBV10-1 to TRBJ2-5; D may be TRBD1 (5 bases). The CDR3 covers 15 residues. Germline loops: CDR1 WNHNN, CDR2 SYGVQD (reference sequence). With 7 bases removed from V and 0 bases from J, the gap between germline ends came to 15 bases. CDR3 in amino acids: CASKGPQTYQETQYF. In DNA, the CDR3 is TGCGCCAGCAAGGGGCCACAAACGTACCAAGAGACCCAGTACTTC.

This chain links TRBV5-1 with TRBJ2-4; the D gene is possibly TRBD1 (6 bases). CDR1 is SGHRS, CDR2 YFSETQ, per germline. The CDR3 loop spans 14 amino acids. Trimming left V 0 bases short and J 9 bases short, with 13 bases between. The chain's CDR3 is CASSLGAGVSIQYF. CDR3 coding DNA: TGCGCCAGCAGCTTGGGCGCAGGGGTTAGCATTCAGTACTTC.

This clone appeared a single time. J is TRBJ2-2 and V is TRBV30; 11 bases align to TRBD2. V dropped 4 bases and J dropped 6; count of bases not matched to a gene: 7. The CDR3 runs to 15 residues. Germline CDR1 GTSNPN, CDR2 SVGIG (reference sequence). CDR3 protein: CAWTPIAGGAGELFF. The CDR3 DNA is TGTGCCTGGACCCCCATAGCGGGGGGGGCCGGGGAGCTGTTTTTT.

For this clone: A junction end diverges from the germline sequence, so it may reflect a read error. The CDR3 bases are TGTGCCAGCACCTTAGGGAGGGGGGGCCGAAACGAGCAGTTCTTC. It specifies CASTLGRGGRNEQFF. The chain couples TRBV7-2 to TRBJ2-1; D possibly corresponds to TRBD2 (7 bases). CDR1 is SGHTA and CDR2 is FQGNSA in the germline V gene. The CDR3 runs 15 residues.

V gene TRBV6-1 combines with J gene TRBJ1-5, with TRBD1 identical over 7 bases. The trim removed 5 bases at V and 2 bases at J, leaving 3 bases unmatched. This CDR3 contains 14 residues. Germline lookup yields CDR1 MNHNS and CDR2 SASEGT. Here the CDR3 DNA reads TGTGCCAGCAGTTCTGACAGGGGCAATCAGCCCCAGCATTTT. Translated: CASSSDRGNQPQHF.

CDR3 in DNA: TGTGCCAGCAGTTGGCTTAGCGGGAACCAAGAGACCCAGTACTTC. Amino acid sequence: CASSWLSGNQETQYF. The V call is TRBV6-5, the J call TRBJ2-5, with 8 bases lining up with TRBD2. The CDR3 has 15 residues. Germline CDR1 is MNHEY and CDR2 is SVGAGI. Unmatched junction bases numbered 4, after V lost 4 bases and J lost 0 bases.

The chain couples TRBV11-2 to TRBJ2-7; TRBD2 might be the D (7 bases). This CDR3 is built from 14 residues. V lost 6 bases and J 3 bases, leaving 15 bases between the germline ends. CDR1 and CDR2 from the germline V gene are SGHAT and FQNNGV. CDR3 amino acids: CASREGGAGYEQYF. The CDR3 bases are TGTGCCAGCAGGGAGGGGGGGGCGGGCTACGAGCAGTACTTC. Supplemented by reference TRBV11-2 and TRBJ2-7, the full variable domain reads EAGVAQSPRYKIIEKRQSVAFWCNPISGHATLYWYQQILGQGPKLLIQFQNNGVVDDSQLPKDRFSAERLKGVDSTLKIQPAKLEDSAVYLCASREGGAGYEQYFGPGTRLTVT.

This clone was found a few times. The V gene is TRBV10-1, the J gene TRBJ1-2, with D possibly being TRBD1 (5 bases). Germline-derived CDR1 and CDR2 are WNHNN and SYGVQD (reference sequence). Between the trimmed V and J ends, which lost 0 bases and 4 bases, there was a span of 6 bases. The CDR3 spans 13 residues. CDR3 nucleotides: TGCGCCAGCAGTGAGTCCGGGGGCTATGGCTACACCTTC. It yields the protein CASSESGGYGYTF.